A single sample gave rise to the 16 T cell receptor beta chains below, sequenced in a study of OX40 agonist ivuxolimab in advanced cancers. Produced via immunoSEQ multiplex PCR; TCRdb's table is partial and in-frame only. The repertoire holds about 99,000 clones, with 91% as singletons. Sample: CD4+ or CD8+ T cells sorted from blood, taken in a trial of the OX40 agonist ivuxolimab. The receptors were sampled from an adult with an advanced solid tumor such as melanoma, head and neck, liver or kidney cancer.

The V and J genes are TRBV7-8 and TRBJ2-1; maybe TRBD2 (6 bases). Germline lookup yields CDR1 SGHVS and CDR2 FQNEAQ. V gave up 2 bases and J gave up 12 bases, with 29 bases separating them. CDR3 length equals 18 residues. Written as DNA, the CDR3 is TGTGCCAGCAGCTTAATAAAGTCCCCAGGGACTCTCCCTAGGGGGCAGTTCTTC. Amino acid sequence: CASSLIKSPGTLPRGQFF.

This clone was detected only once. Sequence at one end of the junction differs from germline and may be a read error. V and J are TRBV5-8 and TRBJ2-7, with a tentative D call TRBD2 (6 bases). The CDR3 has 13 amino acids. In germline, CDR1 is SGHTS, CDR2 YDEGEE. In DNA, the CDR3 is TGTGCCAGCAGCCTGGGACTTGCCTACGAGCGGTACTTC. It specifies CASSLGLAYERYF.

V usage is TRBV6-6 and J usage is TRBJ2-7; TRBD1 matches at 9 bases. V lost 6 bases, J lost 6 bases, and 9 bases stayed unmatched. CDR1 MNHNY and CDR2 SVGAGI come from the germline V gene (reference sequence). CDR3 length: 14 residues. The chain's CDR3 is CASSKDRGFSEQYF. CDR3 nucleotides: TGTGCCAGCAGCAAGGACAGGGGTTTTTCCGAGCAGTACTTC.

This chain uses TRBV6-1 with TRBJ2-7, with a possible D match to TRBD1 (5 bases). The CDR3 is 12 residues long. CDR1 and CDR2 from the germline V gene are MNHNS and SASEGT. The germline V and J ends were trimmed by 7 bases and 8 bases, with 15 bases remaining between them. CDR3 residues: CASNRQGVKQYF. The CDR3, as DNA: TGTGCCAGCAATCGGCAGGGTGTTAAGCAGTACTTC.

The chain couples TRBV2 to TRBJ2-3, with D unclear. V was shortened by 1 base and J by 0 bases, with 2 bases between the two germline ends. The CDR3 contains 13 residues. Germline CDR1 reads SNHLY; CDR2 reads FYNNEI. The CDR3 coding sequence is TGTGCCAGCAGTGAAGGGAGCACAGATACGCAGTATTTT. It translates to CASSEGSTDTQYF.

The chain combines TRBV6-6 with TRBJ2-1; D gene ambiguous. There are 15 residues in the CDR3. Deletions cut 2 bases from V and 7 bases from J, with 15 bases between. CDR1 and CDR2 from the germline V gene are MNHNY and SVGAGI (reference sequence). The CDR3 reads CASSYGSVLLNEQFF. CDR3 in DNA: TGTGCCAGCAGTTACGGCTCGGTACTTTTAAATGAGCAGTTCTTC.

DNA for the CDR3: TGTGCCAGTAGTGCAGGTCTCAGAGGGACGTACGAGCAGTACTTC. Encoded protein: CASSAGLRGTYEQYF. V gene TRBV19 combines with J gene TRBJ2-7; D could derive from TRBD1 or TRBD2 (5 bases each). The V gene's germline CDR1 is LNHDA and CDR2 SQIVND (reference sequence). The CDR3 sequence is 15 residues long. Trimming removed 5 bases at V and 4 bases at J, with 18 bases between. Full variable domain (remainder filled in from reference TRBV19 and TRBJ2-7): DGGITQSPKYLFRKEGQNVTLSCEQNLNHDAMYWYRQDPGQGLRLIYYSQIVNDFQKGDIAEGYSVSREKKESFPLTVTSAQKNPTAFYLCASSAGLRGTYEQYFGPGTRLTVT.

The chain recombines TRBV5-5 with TRBJ2-3; 10 bases align to TRBD2. The CDR3 length is 16 residues. V shed 0 bases, J shed 5 bases, and the junction held 6 bases outside the gene matches. Germline V lookup: CDR1 SGHKS, CDR2 YYEKEE (reference sequence). In DNA form, the CDR3 reads TGTGCCAGCAGCTTGGTCCCAGCGGGAGGGCAAGATACGCAGTATTTT. This codes for CASSLVPAGGQDTQYF.

This chain connects TRBV7-9 to TRBJ2-5; D remains ambiguous. V was trimmed by 1 base and J by 5 bases, leaving 8 bases between them. The length of the CDR3 is 13 residues. Germline V CDR1 and CDR2: SEHNR, FQNEAQ (reference sequence). CDR3 sequence reads: CASSLVVFETQYF. CDR3 nucleotides: TGTGCCAGCAGCTTAGTTGTGTTCGAGACCCAGTACTTC. The full variable domain, completed using reference TRBV7-9 and TRBJ2-5, is DTGVSQNPRHKITKRGQNVTFRCDPISEHNRLYWYRQTLGQGPEFLTYFQNEAQLEKSRLLSDRFSAERPKGSFSTLEIQRTEQGDSAMYLCASSLVVFETQYFGPGTRLLVL.

The chain employs TRBV9 and TRBJ2-3; no clear D gene. Germline CDR1 is SGDLS and CDR2 is YYNGEE. The CDR3 runs to 15 residues. V was cut by 0 bases and J by 3 bases, with 11 bases left in between. The CDR3 region has the DNA TGTGCCAGCAGCGTAGGTGTGGTAGGGACAGATACGCAGTATTTT. Translated, it gives CASSVGVVGTDTQYF.

V is TRBV29-1 and J is TRBJ1-3, with no clear D. The CDR3 is 12 amino acids. Germline loops: CDR1 SQVTM, CDR2 ANQGSEA. Trimming left V 7 bases short and J 4 bases short, with 11 bases between. This chain's CDR3 is CSAKSSGNTIYF. DNA of the CDR3: TGCAGCGCTAAAAGTTCGGGAAACACCATATATTTT.

This clone was counted only a few times. V is TRBV29-1 and J is TRBJ2-5; D unclear. Germline V gene data show CDR1 as SQVTM and CDR2 as ANQGSEA. Trimming cost V 8 bases and J 1 base, with 14 bases left between them. This CDR3 has 13 amino acids. The CDR3 protein is CSFSHGFQETQYF. The CDR3 DNA reads as TGCAGCTTCAGTCACGGGTTCCAAGAGACCCAGTACTTC.

The chain combines TRBV5-4 with TRBJ2-5; D is unresolved. The V gene lost 2 bases and the J gene lost 1 base, with 6 bases spanning the gap. From germline, CDR1 is SGHNT and CDR2 YYREEE (reference sequence). The CDR3 spans 13 residues. CDR3 coding DNA: TGTGCCAGCAGCTTTGCCGCCCAAGAGACCCAGTACTTC. Amino acid sequence: CASSFAAQETQYF. The variable domain in full, completed from reference TRBV5-4 and TRBJ2-5, reads ETGVTQSPTHLIKTRGQQVTLRCSSQSGHNTVSWYQQALGQGPQFIFQYYREEENGRGNFPPRFSGLQFPNYSSELNVNALELDDSALYLCASSFAAQETQYFGPGTRLLVL.

The chain carries TRBV6-1 and TRBJ1-1; 9 bases are a match to TRBD1. Germline V gene sequence: CDR1 MNHNS, CDR2 SASEGT. V gave up 5 bases and J gave up 0 bases; unmatched junction bases: 4. The CDR3 consists of 15 residues. This CDR3 reads CASSIQGAVNTEAFF. Written as DNA, the CDR3 is TGTGCCAGCAGTATACAGGGGGCTGTGAACACTGAAGCTTTCTTT.

The CDR3 DNA sequence: TGCGCCAGCAGCCAAGATTGGAGGGGGGAGACCCAGTACTTC. It translates to CASSQDWRGETQYF. The V and J genes are TRBV4-3 and TRBJ2-5; D may be TRBD1 or TRBD2 (6 bases each). V was clipped by 0 bases and J by 5 bases, with 10 bases between them. Germline CDR1 reads LGHNA; CDR2 reads YSLEER. This CDR3 is 14 amino acids long.

The genes are TRBV19 and TRBJ1-5; TRBD1 might be the D (6 bases). With 6 bases removed from V and 5 bases from J, the gap between germline ends came to 14 bases. The CDR3 contains 14 residues. Germline V lookup: CDR1 LNHDA, CDR2 SQIVND (reference sequence). The CDR3 sequence is CASRAGERYQPQHF. CDR3 nucleotides: TGTGCCAGTAGGGCAGGGGAACGGTATCAGCCCCAGCATTTT.